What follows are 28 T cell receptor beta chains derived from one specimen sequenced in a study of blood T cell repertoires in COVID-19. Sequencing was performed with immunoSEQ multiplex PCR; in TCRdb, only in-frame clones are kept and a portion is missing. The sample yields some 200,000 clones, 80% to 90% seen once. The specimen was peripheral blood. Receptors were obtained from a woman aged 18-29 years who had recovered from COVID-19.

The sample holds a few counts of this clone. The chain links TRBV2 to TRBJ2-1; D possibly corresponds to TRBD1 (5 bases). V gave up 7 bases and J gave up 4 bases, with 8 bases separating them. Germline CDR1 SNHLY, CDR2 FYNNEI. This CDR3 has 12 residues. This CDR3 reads CASMTEYNEQFF. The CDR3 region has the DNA TGTGCCAGCATGACAGAGTACAATGAGCAGTTCTTC. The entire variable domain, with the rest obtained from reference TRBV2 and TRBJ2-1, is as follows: EPEVTQTPSHQVTQMGQEVILRCVPISNHLYFYWYRQILGQKVEFLVSFYNNEISEKSEIFDDQFSVERPDGSNFTLKIRSTKLEDSAMYFCASMTEYNEQFFGPGTRLTVL.

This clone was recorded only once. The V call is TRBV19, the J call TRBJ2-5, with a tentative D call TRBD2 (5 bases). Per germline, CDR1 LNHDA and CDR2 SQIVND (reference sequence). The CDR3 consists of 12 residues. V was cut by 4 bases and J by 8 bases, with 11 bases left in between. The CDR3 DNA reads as TGTGCCAGTAGTAAGCTAGGAGGCACCCAGTACTTC. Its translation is CASSKLGGTQYF.

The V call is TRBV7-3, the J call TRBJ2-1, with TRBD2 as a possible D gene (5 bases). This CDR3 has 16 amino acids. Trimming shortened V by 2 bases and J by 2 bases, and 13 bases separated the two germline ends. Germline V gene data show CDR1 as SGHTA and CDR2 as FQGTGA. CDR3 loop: CASSLGVRVPYNEQFF. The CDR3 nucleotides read TGTGCCAGCAGCTTAGGGGTGCGGGTCCCCTACAATGAGCAGTTCTTC.

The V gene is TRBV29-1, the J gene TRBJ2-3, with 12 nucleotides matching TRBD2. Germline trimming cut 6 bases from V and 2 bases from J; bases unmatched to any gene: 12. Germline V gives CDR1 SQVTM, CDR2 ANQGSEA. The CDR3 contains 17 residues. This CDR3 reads CSVAGLAGHGTTDTQYF. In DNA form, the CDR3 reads TGCAGCGTCGCTGGACTAGCGGGACACGGGACCACAGATACGCAGTATTTT.

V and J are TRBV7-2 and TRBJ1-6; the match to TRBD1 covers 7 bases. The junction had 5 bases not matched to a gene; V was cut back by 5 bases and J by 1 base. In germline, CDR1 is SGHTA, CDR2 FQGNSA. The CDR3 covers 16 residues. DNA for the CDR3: TGTGCCAGCAGCAAGACAGGGTCATCCTATAATTCACCCCTCCACTTT. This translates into CASSKTGSSYNSPLHF.

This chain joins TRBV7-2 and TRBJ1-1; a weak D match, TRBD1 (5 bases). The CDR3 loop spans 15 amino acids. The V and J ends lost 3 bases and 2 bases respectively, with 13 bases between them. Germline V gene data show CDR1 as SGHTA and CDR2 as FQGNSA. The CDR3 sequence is CASSLRGPTNTEAFF. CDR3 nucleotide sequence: TGTGCCAGCAGCTTGCGGGGACCGACTAACACTGAAGCTTTCTTT. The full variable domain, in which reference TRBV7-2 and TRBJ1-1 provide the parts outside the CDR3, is GAGVSQSPSNKVTEKGKDVELRCDPISGHTALYWYRQSLGQGLEFLIYFQGNSAPDKSGLPSDRFSAERTGGSVSTLTIQRTQQEDSAVYLCASSLRGPTNTEAFFGQGTRLTVV.

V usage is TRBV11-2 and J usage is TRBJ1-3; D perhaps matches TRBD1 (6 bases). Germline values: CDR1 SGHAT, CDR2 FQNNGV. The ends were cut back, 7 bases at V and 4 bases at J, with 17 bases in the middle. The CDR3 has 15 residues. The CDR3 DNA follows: TGTGCCAGCACCAACACAGGGTCGCGCGGAAACACCATATATTTT. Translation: CASTNTGSRGNTIYF.

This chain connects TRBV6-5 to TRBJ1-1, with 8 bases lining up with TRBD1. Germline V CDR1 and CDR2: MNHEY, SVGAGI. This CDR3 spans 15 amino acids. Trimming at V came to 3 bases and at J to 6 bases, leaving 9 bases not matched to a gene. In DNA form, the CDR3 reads TGTGCCAGCAGTTATTTAGGGACAGGATTATCTGAAGCTTTCTTT. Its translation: CASSYLGTGLSEAFF.

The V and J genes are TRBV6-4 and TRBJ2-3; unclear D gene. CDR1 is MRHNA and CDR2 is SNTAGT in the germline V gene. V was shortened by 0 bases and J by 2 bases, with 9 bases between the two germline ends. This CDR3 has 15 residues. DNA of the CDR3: TGTGCCAGCAGTGACTCAGTAGAGTCCACAGATACGCAGTATTTT. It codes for CASSDSVESTDTQYF.

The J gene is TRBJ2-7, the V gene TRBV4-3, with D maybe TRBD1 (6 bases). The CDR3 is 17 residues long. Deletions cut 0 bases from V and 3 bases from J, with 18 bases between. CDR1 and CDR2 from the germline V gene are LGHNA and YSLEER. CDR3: CASSQDRGRGADYEQYV. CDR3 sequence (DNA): TGCGCCAGCAGCCAAGATAGGGGGAGAGGGGCAGACTACGAGCAGTACGTC.

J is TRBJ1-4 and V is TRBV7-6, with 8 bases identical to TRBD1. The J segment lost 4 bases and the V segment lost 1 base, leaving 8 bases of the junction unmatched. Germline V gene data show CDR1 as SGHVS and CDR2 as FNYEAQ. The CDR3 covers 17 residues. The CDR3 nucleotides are TGTGCCAGCAGCTTAGATCTTTACGGACAGGGTAATGAAAAACTGTTTTTT. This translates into CASSLDLYGQGNEKLFF.

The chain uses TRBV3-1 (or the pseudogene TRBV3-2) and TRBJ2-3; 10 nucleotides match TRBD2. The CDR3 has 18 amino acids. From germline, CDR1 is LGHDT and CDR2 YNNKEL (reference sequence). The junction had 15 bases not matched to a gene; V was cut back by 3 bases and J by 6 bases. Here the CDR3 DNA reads TGTGCCAGCAGCCAGGGCGGAGGAGCTAGCGGGAGTTCGGATACGCAGTATTTT. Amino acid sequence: CASSQGGGASGSSDTQYF.

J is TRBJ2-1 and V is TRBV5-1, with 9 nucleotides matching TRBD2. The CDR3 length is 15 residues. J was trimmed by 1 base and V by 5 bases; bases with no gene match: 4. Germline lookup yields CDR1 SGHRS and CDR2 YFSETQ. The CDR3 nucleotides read TGCGCCAGCAGATTAGCGGGGGAATCCTACAATGAGCAGTTCTTC. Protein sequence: CASRLAGESYNEQFF.

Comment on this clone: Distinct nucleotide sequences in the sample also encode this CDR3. This CDR3 reads CASSLAGGNTGELFF. The CDR3, as DNA: TGTGCCAGCAGCTTAGCGGGAGGGAACACCGGGGAGCTGTTTTTT. The chain couples TRBV6-2 or TRBV6-3 to TRBJ2-2; 10 bases agree with TRBD2. The CDR3 sequence is 15 residues long. With 6 bases clipped from V and 1 base from J, the junction kept 2 bases outside the gene matches. Per the germline V gene, CDR1 is MNHEY and CDR2 is SVGEGT.

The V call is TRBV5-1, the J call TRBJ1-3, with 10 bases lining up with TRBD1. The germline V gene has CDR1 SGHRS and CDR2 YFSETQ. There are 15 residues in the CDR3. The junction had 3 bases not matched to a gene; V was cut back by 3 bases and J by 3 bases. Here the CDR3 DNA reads TGCGCCAGCAGCTCTGGGACAGGGGTTGGAAACACCATATATTTT. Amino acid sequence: CASSSGTGVGNTIYF.

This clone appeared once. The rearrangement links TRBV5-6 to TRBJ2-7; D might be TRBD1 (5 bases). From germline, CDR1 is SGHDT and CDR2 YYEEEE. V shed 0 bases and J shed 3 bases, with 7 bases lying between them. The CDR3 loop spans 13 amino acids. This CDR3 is CASSLGQNYEQYF. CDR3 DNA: TGTGCCAGCAGCTTGGGACAGAACTACGAGCAGTACTTC.

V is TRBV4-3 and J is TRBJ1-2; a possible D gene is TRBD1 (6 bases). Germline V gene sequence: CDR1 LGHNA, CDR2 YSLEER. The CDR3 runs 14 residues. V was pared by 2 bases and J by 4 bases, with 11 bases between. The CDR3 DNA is TGCGCCAGCAGCCAACGACAGGCCCTCTATGGCTACACCTTC. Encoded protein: CASSQRQALYGYTF.

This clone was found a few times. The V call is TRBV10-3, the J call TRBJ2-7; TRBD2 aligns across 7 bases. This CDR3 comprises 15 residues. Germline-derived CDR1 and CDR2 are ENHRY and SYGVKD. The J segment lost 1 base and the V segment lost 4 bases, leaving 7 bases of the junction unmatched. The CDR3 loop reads CAISVPSGGSYEQYF. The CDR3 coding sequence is TGTGCCATCAGTGTCCCTAGCGGTGGTTCCTACGAGCAGTACTTC.

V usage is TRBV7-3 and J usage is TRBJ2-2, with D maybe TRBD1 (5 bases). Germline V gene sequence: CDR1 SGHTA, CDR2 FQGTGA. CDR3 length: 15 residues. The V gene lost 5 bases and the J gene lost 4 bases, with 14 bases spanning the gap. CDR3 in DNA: TGTGCCAGCAGCCCCTGGGAAAGGGGCACCGGGGAGCTGTTTTTT. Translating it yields CASSPWERGTGELFF.

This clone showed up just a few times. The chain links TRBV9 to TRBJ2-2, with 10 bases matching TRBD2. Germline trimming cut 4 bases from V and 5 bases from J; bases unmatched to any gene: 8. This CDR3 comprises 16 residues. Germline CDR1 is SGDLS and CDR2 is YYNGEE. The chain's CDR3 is CASSQIDSGGTGELFF. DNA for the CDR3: TGTGCCAGCAGCCAGATAGATAGCGGGGGGACCGGGGAGCTGTTTTTT.

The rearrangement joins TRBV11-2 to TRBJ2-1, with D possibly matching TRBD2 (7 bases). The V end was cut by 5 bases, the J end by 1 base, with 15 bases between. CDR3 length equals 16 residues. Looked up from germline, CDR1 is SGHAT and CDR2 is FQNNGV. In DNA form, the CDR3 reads TGTGCCAGCAGCCTCTTGGCGGGGGCGTCCTACAATGAGCAGTTCTTC. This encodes CASSLLAGASYNEQFF.

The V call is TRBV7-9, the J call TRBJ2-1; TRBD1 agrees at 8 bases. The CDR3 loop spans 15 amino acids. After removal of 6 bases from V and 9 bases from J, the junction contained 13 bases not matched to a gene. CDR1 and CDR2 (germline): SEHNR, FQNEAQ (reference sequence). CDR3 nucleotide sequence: TGTGCCAGCAGATCCTACAGGGGGGCTCGCGGTGAGCAGTTCTTC. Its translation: CASRSYRGARGEQFF.

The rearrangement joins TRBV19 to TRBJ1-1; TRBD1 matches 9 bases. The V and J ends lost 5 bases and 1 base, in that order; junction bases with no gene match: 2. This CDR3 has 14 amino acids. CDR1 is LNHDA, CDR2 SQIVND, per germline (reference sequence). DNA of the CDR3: TGTGCCAGTAGTCCGGACAGGGGGAACACTGAAGCTTTCTTT. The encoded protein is CASSPDRGNTEAFF.

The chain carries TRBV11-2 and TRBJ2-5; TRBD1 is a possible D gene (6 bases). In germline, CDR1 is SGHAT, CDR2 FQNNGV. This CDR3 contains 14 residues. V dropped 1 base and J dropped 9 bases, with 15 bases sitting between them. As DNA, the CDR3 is TGTGCCAGCAGCTTAGCGACAGGAACTTTTGCCCAGTACTTC. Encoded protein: CASSLATGTFAQYF.

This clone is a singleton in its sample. In nucleotides, the CDR3 is TGTGCCAGCAGTTTAGCCAGGGGCGTCTATGGCTACACCTTC. Protein product: CASSLARGVYGYTF. V gene TRBV27 combines with J gene TRBJ1-2; D is possibly TRBD1 (6 bases). V lost 2 bases, J lost 4 bases, and 11 bases lay in between. From germline, CDR1 is MNHEY and CDR2 SMNVEV (reference sequence). The CDR3 has 14 residues.

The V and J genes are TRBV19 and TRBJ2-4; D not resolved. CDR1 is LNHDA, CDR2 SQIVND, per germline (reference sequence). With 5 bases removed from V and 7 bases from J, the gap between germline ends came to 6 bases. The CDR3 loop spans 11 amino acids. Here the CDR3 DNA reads TGTGCCAGTAGTGAGATGAACATTCAGTACTTC. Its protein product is CASSEMNIQYF.

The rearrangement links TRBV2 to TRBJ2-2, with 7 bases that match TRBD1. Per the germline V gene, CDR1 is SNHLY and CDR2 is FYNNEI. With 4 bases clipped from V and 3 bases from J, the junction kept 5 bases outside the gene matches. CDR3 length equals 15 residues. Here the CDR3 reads CASSGAQGDTGELFF. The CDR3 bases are TGTGCCAGCAGTGGTGCCCAGGGGGACACCGGGGAGCTGTTTTTT.

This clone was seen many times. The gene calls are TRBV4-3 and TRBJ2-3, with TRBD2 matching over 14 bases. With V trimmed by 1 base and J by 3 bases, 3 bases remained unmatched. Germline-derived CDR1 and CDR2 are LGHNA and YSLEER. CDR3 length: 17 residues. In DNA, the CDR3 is TGCGCCAGCAGCCAAGGACTAGCGGGGGGGCCGACAGATACGCAGTATTTT. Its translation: CASSQGLAGGPTDTQYF.